The present entry profiles one TCR beta chain with its context. Its antigen specificity is not known. Within one base of it there is no much larger clone, and no base qualities were kept. The sample originates from a study of cytomegalovirus exposure and HLA in healthy donors (dated by TCRdb to about 2017). Background for the entire study: According to a later analysis, one platform produced both the 120 validation repertoires and the roughly 650 repertoires of the first cohort. The study aimed to test whether cataloging public T cell receptors could reveal signatures of past pathogen exposure. Along with the approximately 700-subject first cohort, a separate validation cohort of over 90 different subjects was used. High-throughput TCR immunosequencing, statistical association of individual TCRs with disease status, and machine learning were combined to predict cytomegalovirus infection status. Results and caveats for the whole study, not just this receptor: Of the cluster scores, around 95% were above 0 in a later analysis, which found that TCRs clustered in the first cohort also tended to co-occur in the 95 to 150 validation repertoires. In the study, some 160 TCR beta chains were listed as associated with cytomegalovirus. The authors suggested that the approach could potentially be extended to other disease states and immunological phenotypes. In both the original and validation cohorts, the classifier was reported to diagnose cytomegalovirus status with high specificity and sensitivity. All 130 or so repertoires were used to score co-occurrence in the validation cohort in a later analysis, because that analysis had no HLA typing for the cohort. Across donors, most TCR sequences were observed very rarely, whereas some public TCRs were present in many individuals. A few of the identified cytomegalovirus-associated TCR beta chains were confirmed in vitro to be specific for cytomegalovirus antigens.

CDR1 and CDR2 were assigned from the germline V gene (reference sequence) as SGHAT and FQDESV. V is shortened by 3 bases, J by 4 bases, and the region joining them spans 20 bases. Including cysteine and phenylalanine, the CDR3 has 17 amino acids. Only the CDR3 DNA stays, 51 bases, in frame from base 1. The library was produced with the immunoSEQ multiplex PCR assay. Processing in the source paper ran as follows. To diagnose cytomegalovirus status from the catalog of TCR beta chain sequences, a statistical classification framework was built. The table was pulled from immuneACCESS by TCRdb, which kept in-frame rearrangements only. Such tables lose some clones; where checked, under half of the loss comes from unresolved V genes, and the rest has no known cause. The DNA was the basis for D and trimming; V, J and clone size are from that table. In all, the sample holds around 120,000 clones, and approximately 85% of those were seen once. Around 5% of the sample is held by the ten biggest clonotypes.

Donors formed part of the validation cohort, which comprised fewer than 150 subjects and was distinct from the first cohort of 670 or so subjects. The source material was PBMCs. The TCR was taken from a young man in good health and CMV-seronegative. The V and J genes are TRBV11-1 and TRBJ2-3; TRBD2 is possibly the D segment (6 matching bases). CDR3 reads: CASSFRYGGEFSDTQYF. Here is the DNA: TGTGCCAGCAGCTTTCGTTATGGCGGGGAGTTCTCAGATACGCAGTATTTT.